These 5 T cell receptor beta chains were all obtained from the same sample, sequenced in a study of high-grade serous ovarian cancer treatment subgroups. Tumor tissue was taken before any definitive surgery or chemotherapy was given. Measured with immunoSEQ multiplex PCR; TCRdb has only the in-frame clones, and not every one. The table records about 5,800 clones, roughly two thirds of them present only once. The sequenced sample consisted of tumor tissue. The origin of the receptors is a human donor with high-grade serous ovarian cancer.

The gene calls are TRBV6-5 and TRBJ1-2; D not resolved. The germline V gene has CDR1 MNHEY and CDR2 SVGAGI. This CDR3 has 12 amino acids. Trimming pared 7 bases from V and 3 bases from J, leaving 9 bases between. The chain's CDR3 is CASTLPDYGYTF. The CDR3 DNA sequence: TGTGCCAGCACTTTGCCGGACTATGGCTACACCTTC.

In its sample, this clone was seen once. J is TRBJ2-2 and V is TRBV27; TRBD2 might be the D (5 bases). This CDR3 comprises 18 residues. Germline CDR1 is MNHEY and CDR2 is SMNVEV (reference sequence). Trimming shortened V by 6 bases and J by 5 bases, and 25 bases separated the two germline ends. CDR3 DNA sequence: TGTGCCAGCAGCCGGGATATAACGCCTTCCCGGGGTACCGGGGAGCTGTTTTTT. Its protein product is CASSRDITPSRGTGELFF.

The chain combines TRBV7-9 with TRBJ2-5, with 8 bases aligning to TRBD1. Trimming cost V 4 bases and J 5 bases; bases outside gene matches: 6. The CDR3 contains 14 residues. CDR1 and CDR2 from the germline V gene are SEHNR and FQNEAQ (reference sequence). CDR3 protein: CASSYRQGTETQYF. Written as DNA, the CDR3 is TGTGCCAGCAGCTACCGACAGGGGACCGAGACCCAGTACTTC. Together with reference TRBV7-9 and TRBJ2-5, the CDR3 gives the full variable domain: DTGVSQNPRHKITKRGQNVTFRCDPISEHNRLYWYRQTLGQGPEFLTYFQNEAQLEKSRLLSDRFSAERPKGSFSTLEIQRTEQGDSAMYLCASSYRQGTETQYFGPGTRLLVL.

The rearrangement joins TRBV7-2 to TRBJ1-2; D is unresolved. This CDR3 has 14 residues. Germline lookup yields CDR1 SGHTA and CDR2 FQGNSA. Trimming removed 3 bases at V and 7 bases at J, with 15 bases between. The CDR3 here is CASSLEIGRGGYTF. The CDR3 DNA reads TGTGCCAGCAGCTTGGAAATCGGGCGAGGTGGCTACACCTTC. Full variable domain (remainder filled in from reference TRBV7-2 and TRBJ1-2): GAGVSQSPSNKVTEKGKDVELRCDPISGHTALYWYRQSLGQGLEFLIYFQGNSAPDKSGLPSDRFSAERTGGSVSTLTIQRTQQEDSAVYLCASSLEIGRGGYTFGSGTRLTVV.

This chain uses TRBV7-2 with TRBJ2-7, with a weak D call TRBD1 (6 bases). CDR3 size: 16 residues. Germline V gene sequence: CDR1 SGHTA, CDR2 FQGNSA. Trimming took off 5 bases at V and 3 bases at J, with 20 bases between the two ends. The DNA for the CDR3 is TGTGCCAGCAGCCCCAGGGGCGGTGGACAGATCTACGAGCAGTACTTC. As protein: CASSPRGGGQIYEQYF.